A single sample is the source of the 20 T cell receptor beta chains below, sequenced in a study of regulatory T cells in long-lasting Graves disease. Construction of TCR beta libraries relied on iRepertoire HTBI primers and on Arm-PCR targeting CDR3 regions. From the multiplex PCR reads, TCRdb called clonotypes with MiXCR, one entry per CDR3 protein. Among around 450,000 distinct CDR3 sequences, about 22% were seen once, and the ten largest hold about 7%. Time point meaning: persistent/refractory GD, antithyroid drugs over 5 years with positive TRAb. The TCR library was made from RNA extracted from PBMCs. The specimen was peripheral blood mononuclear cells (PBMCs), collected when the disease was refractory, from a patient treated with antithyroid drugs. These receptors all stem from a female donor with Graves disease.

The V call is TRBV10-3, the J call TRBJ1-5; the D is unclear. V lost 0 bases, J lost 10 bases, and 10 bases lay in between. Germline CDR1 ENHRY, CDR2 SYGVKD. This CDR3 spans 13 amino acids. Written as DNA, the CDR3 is TGTGCCATCAGTGAGTCGCCCAGTCGTCCCCAGCATTTT. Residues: CAISESPSRPQHF.

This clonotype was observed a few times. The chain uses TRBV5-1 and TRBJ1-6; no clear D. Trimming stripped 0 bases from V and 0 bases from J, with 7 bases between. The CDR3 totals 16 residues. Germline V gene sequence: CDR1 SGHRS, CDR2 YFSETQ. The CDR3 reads CASSLEANSYNSPLHF. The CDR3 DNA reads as TGCGCCAGCAGCTTGGAGGCCAACTCCTATAATTCACCCCTCCACTTT.

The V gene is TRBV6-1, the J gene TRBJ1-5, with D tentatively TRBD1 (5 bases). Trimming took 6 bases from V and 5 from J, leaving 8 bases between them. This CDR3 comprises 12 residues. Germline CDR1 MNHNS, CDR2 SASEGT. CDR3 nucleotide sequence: TGTGCCAGCAGAGACAGTGATCAGCCCCAGCATTTT. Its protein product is CASRDSDQPQHF.

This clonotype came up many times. CDR3 DNA sequence: TGTGCCTGGGGGACAGGGGCCTATGGCTACACCTTC. Translation: CAWGTGAYGYTF. The chain employs TRBV30 and TRBJ1-2; TRBD1 agrees at 10 bases. The germline V gene encodes CDR1 GTSNPN and CDR2 SVGIG (reference sequence). Trimming took 5 bases from V and 4 from J; bases not matched to a gene: 1. This CDR3 spans 12 amino acids.

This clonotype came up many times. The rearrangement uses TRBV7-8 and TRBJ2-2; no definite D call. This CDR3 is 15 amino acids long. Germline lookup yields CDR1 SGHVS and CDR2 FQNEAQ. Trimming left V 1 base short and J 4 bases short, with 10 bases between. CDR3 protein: CASSLDQARTGELFF. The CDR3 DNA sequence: TGTGCCAGCAGCTTAGACCAGGCTCGCACCGGGGAGCTGTTTTTT.

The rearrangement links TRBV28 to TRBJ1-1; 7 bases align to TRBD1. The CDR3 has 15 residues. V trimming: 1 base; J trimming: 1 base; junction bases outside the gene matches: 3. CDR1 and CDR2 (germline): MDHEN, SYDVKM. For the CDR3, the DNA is TGTGCCAGCAGTTTATTGGCAGGGGGGAACACTGAAGCTTTCTTT. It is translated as CASSLLAGGNTEAFF.

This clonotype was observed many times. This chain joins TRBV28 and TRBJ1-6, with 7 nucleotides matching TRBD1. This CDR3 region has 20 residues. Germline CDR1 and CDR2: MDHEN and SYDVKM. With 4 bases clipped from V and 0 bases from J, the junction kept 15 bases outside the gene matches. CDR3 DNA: TGTGCCAGCAGTTCCTCCAGGGGGACAGACCCAAGCTCCTATAATTCACCCCTCCACTTT. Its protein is CASSSSRGTDPSSYNSPLHF.

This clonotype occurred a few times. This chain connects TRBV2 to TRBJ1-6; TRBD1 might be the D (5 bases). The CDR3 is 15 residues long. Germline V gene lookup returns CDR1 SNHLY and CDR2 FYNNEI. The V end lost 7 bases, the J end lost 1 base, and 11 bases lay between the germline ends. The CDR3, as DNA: TGTGCCAGCATCAGGGACGGTTCCTATAATTCACCCCTCCACTTT. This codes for CASIRDGSYNSPLHF.

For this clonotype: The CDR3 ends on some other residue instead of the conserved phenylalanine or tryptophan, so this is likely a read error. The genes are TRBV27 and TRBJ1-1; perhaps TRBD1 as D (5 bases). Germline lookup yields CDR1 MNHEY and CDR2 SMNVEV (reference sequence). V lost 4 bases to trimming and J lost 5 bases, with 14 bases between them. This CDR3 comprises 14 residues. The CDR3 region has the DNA TGTGCCAGCAGTTCGCTACCGGGACGGACTGAAGCTTTCTCT. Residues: CASSSLPGRTEAFS.

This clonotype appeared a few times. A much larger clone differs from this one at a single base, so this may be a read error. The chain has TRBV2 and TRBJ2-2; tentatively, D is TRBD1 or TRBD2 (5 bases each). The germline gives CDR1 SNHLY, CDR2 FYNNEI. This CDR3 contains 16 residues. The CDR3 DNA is TGTGCCAGCAGTGCTGGGACGGCACCTAACACCGGGGAGCTGCTTTTT. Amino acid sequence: CASSAGTAPNTGELLF.

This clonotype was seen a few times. The CDR3 reads CASSGTGRVDYGYTF. The CDR3 bases are TGTGCCAGCAGCGGAACAGGGAGAGTTGACTATGGCTACACCTTC. V is TRBV5-6 and J is TRBJ1-2, with D possibly matching TRBD1 (6 bases). The CDR3 has 15 amino acids. V dropped 4 bases and J dropped 3 bases, with 16 bases sitting between them. From germline, CDR1 is SGHDT and CDR2 YYEEEE.

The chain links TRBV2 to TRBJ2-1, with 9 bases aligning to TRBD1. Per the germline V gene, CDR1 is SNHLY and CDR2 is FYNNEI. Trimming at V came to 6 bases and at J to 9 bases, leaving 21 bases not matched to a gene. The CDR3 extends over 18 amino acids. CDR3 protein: CASSLGLSGTGPWVEQFF. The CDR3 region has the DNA TGTGCCAGCAGCTTAGGCCTGTCAGGGACAGGGCCATGGGTTGAGCAGTTCTTC.

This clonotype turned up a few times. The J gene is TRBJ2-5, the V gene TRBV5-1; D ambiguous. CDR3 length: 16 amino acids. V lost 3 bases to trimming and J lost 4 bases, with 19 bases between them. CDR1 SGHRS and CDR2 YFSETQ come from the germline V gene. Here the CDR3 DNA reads TGCGCCAGCAGCTCCCAACTACCCCACGTCGCAGAGACCCAGTACTTC. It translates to CASSSQLPHVAETQYF.

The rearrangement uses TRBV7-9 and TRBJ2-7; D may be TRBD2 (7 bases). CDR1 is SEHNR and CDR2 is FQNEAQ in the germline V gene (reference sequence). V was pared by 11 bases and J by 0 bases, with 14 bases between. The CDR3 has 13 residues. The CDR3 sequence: CAGDAGASYEQYF. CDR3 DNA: TGTGCCGGAGACGCGGGGGCCTCCTACGAGCAGTACTTC.

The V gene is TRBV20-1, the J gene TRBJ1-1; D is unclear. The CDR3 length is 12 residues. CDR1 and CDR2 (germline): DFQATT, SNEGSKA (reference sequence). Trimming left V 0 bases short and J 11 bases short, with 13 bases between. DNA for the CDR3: TGCAGTGCTAGAGATCAAGTGTTGTCGGCTTTCTTT. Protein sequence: CSARDQVLSAFF.

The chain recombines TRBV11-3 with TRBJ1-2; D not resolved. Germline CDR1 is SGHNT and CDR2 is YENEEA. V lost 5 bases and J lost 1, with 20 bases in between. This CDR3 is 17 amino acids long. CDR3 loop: CASSGQGWQPSNYGYTF. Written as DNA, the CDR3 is TGTGCCAGCAGCGGCCAAGGGTGGCAACCGAGTAACTATGGCTACACCTTC.

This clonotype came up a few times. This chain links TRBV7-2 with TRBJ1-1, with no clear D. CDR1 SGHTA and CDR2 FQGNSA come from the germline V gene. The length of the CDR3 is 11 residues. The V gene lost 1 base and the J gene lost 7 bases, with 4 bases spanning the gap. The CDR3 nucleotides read TGTGCCAGCAGCTTAGACAATGAAGCTTTCTTT. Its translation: CASSLDNEAFF. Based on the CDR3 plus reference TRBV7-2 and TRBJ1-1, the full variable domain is GAGVSQSPSNKVTEKGKDVELRCDPISGHTALYWYRQSLGQGLEFLIYFQGNSAPDKSGLPSDRFSAERTGGSVSTLTIQRTQQEDSAVYLCASSLDNEAFFGQGTRLTVV.

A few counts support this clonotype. This chain's CDR3 is CSASRQGQETQYF. CDR3 nucleotides: TGCAGTGCTTCCCGACAGGGCCAAGAGACCCAGTACTTC. J is TRBJ2-5 and V is TRBV20-1; 7 positions agree with TRBD1. The length of the CDR3 is 13 residues. CDR1 and CDR2 from the germline V gene are DFQATT and SNEGSKA (reference sequence). The J segment lost 1 base and the V segment lost 5 bases, leaving 4 bases of the junction unmatched.

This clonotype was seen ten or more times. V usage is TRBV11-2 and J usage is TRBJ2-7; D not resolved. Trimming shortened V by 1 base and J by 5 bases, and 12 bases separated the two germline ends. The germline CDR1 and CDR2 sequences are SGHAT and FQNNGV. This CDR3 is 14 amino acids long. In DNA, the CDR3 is TGTGCCAGCAGCTTAGGAACGGTTTGGGACGAGCAGTACTTC. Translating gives CASSLGTVWDEQYF. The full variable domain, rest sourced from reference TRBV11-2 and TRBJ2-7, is EAGVAQSPRYKIIEKRQSVAFWCNPISGHATLYWYQQILGQGPKLLIQFQNNGVVDDSQLPKDRFSAERLKGVDSTLKIQPAKLEDSAVYLCASSLGTVWDEQYFGPGTRLTVT.

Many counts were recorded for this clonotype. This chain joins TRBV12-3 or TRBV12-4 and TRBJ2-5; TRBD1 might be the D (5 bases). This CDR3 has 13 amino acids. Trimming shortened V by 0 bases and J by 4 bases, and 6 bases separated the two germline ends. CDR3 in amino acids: CASSLARAETQYF. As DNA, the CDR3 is TGTGCCAGCAGTTTAGCCAGGGCAGAGACCCAGTACTTC.